Given below is one T cell receptor (beta chain) in context. Used for diagnoses were clinical symptoms, serum thyroxine and TRAb, thyroid ultrasound and orbital computed tomography. This sample was included in a study of T cells in Graves' hyperthyroidism and ophthalmopathy. J lost 3 bases, V lost 5 bases, and 7 bases had no gene match. The CDR3 runs to 15 residues. Amplification targeted TCR beta CDR3 regions from RNA transcripts. An initial round of RT-PCR targeting the TCR CDR3 relied on the HTBI primer set. In TCRdb, the multiplex PCR reads were re-called with MiXCR into one record per CDR3 protein. Among around 570,000 distinct CDR3 sequences listed, roughly 21% were seen once.

This chain links TRBV12-3 or TRBV12-4 with TRBJ1-2; 9 nucleotides match TRBD1. The receptor was isolated from a man in his forties or fifties with Graves' ophthalmopathy. Sequenced: blood. The CDR3 region is CASSPTGGGDYGYTF. CDR3 DNA: TGTGCCAGCAGTCCGACAGGGGGGGGCGACTATGGCTACACCTTC.